Listed below are T cell receptor beta chains from one sample, sequenced in a study of blood T cell repertoires in COVID-19. The protocol was immunoSEQ multiplex PCR, while the TCRdb copy is restricted to in-frame clones and leaves out a portion. The table has about 87,000 clones, 89% seen once. Specimen: peripheral blood. The receptors were sampled from a woman of 80 years or more with active COVID-19. Each CDR3 is given with its conserved first and last residue. The D gene is left open where the match is weak. Where a row states a size, it is once, few, many or the class of an expanded clone; other rows omit it.

J | D | size | V | CDR3 | DNA
TRBJ1-1 | - | - | TRBV9 | CASSDGGDTEAFF | TGTGCCAGCAGCGACGGGGGAGACACTGAAGCTTTCTTT
TRBJ2-7 | TRBD1 | - | TRBV19 | CASSSPTGGRDEQYF | TGTGCCAGTAGCTCACCGACAGGGGGCCGGGACGAGCAGTACTTC
TRBJ2-2 | TRBD2 | - | TRBV7-2 | CASSFGGNGELFF | TGTGCCAGCAGCTTCGGGGGGAACGGGGAGCTGTTTTTT
TRBJ2-1 | TRBD1 | once | TRBV20-1 | CSAGAGTGGLFF | TGCAGTGCTGGTGCCGGGACAGGGGGCCTGTTCTTC
TRBJ2-1 | - | - | TRBV24-1 | CATAPSGTGRLAGYYNEQFF | TGTGCCACCGCCCCCTCCGGGACAGGGAGACTAGCGGGCTACTACAATGAGCAGTTCTTC
TRBJ2-1 | - | - | TRBV2 | CASEVTTTYNEQFF | TGTGCCAGCGAAGTTACGACTACCTACAATGAGCAGTTCTTC
TRBJ1-5 | - | - | TRBV3-1/TRBV3-2 | CASSQDSTRSQPQHF | TGTGCCAGCAGCCAAGACTCCACCCGGAGTCAGCCCCAGCATTTT
TRBJ2-7 | TRBD2 | - | TRBV3-1/TRBV3-2 | CASRQGLAGESYEQYF | TGTGCCAGCCGCCAAGGGTTAGCGGGAGAGTCCTACGAGCAGTACTTC
TRBJ2-5 | - | - | TRBV6-2/TRBV6-3 | CASSYGGGGGETQYF | TGTGCCAGCAGTTACGGAGGCGGAGGCGGAGAGACCCAGTACTTC
TRBJ1-1 | - | - | TRBV19 | CASSIEDSPEAFF | TGTGCCAGTAGTATAGAGGACAGCCCAGAAGCTTTCTTT
TRBJ2-5 | TRBD2 | - | TRBV4-3 | CASSPQGAGGETQYF | TGCGCCAGCAGCCCCCAAGGAGCGGGAGGAGAGACCCAGTACTTC
TRBJ2-5 | - | - | TRBV7-2 | CASSVTQQETQYF | TGTGCCAGCAGCGTAACACAGCAAGAGACCCAGTACTTC
TRBJ1-1 | - | once | TRBV9 | CASSVDRNTEAFF | TGTGCCAGCAGCGTAGACAGGAACACTGAAGCTTTCTTT
TRBJ1-1 | - | once | TRBV5-1 | CASSLGRGQNTEAFF | TGCGCCAGCAGCTTGGGCAGGGGTCAGAACACTGAAGCTTTCTTT
TRBJ1-1 | - | - | TRBV18 | CASSPGGGLNTEAFF | TGTGCCAGCTCACCAGGAGGAGGCCTGAACACTGAAGCTTTCTTT
TRBJ2-3 | - | - | TRBV5-1 | CASSLAPRQDTQYF | TGCGCCAGCAGCTTGGCCCCTAGGCAAGATACGCAGTATTTT
TRBJ1-1 | - | - | TRBV5-6 | CASTQNVLRAEAFF | TGTGCCAGCACCCAGAACGTGCTGAGGGCTGAAGCTTTCTTT
TRBJ2-7 | - | - | TRBV7-8 | CASSFRISGVSYEQYF | TGTGCCAGCAGCTTCCGGATTTCCGGGGTATCCTACGAGCAGTACTTC
TRBJ2-1 | TRBD2 | - | TRBV6-4 | CASSDPSWGGTQFF | TGTGCCAGCAGTGACCCTTCTTGGGGGGGTACGCAGTTCTTC
TRBJ2-2 | - | - | TRBV7-9 | CASSFGGGELFF | TGTGCCAGCAGCTTCGGAGGAGGGGAGCTGTTTTTT
TRBJ2-1 | - | - | TRBV7-2 | CASSLQRVIYNEQFF | TGTGCCAGCAGCTTACAGCGGGTGATCTACAATGAGCAGTTCTTC
TRBJ2-5 | TRBD2 | - | TRBV5-5 | CASSSLAGGFLETQYF | TGTGCCAGCAGCTCCCTAGCGGGAGGGTTCTTGGAGACCCAGTACTTC
TRBJ1-6 | TRBD1 | - | TRBV28 | CASSRDRGNSPLHF | TGTGCCAGCAGCCGGGACAGAGGTAATTCACCCCTCCACTTT
TRBJ2-1 | - | once | TRBV7-7 | CASSLSSTFNEQFF | TGTGCCAGCAGCCTTAGCTCGACTTTCAATGAGCAGTTCTTC
TRBJ1-2 | - | - | TRBV24-1 | CATSDLDTEWIHGYTF | TGTGCCACCAGTGATTTGGACACAGAATGGATCCATGGCTACACCTTC
TRBJ1-6 | - | once | TRBV30 | CATSYQANSPLHF | TGTGCCACCTCGTATCAGGCAAATTCACCCCTCCACTTT
TRBJ1-5 | - | - | TRBV20-1 | CSASKNQPQHF | TGCAGTGCTAGCAAAAATCAGCCCCAGCATTTT
TRBJ2-7 | TRBD1 | - | TRBV7-9 | CASSYQQGPPLVLTYEQYF | TGTGCCAGCAGCTACCAACAGGGGCCGCCCCTAGTTCTGACCTACGAGCAGTACTTC
TRBJ2-1 | TRBD2 | - | TRBV10-3 | CAISWTSGRYNEQFF | TGTGCCATCAGTTGGACTAGCGGAAGATACAATGAGCAGTTCTTC
TRBJ2-3 | TRBD2 | - | TRBV5-4 | CASSPASGRGTDTQYF | TGTGCCAGCAGCCCCGCTAGCGGGAGGGGCACAGATACGCAGTATTTT
TRBJ2-3 | - | - | TRBV21-1 | CASPTGGLTDTQYF | TGTGCCAGCCCGACAGGGGGCCTCACAGATACGCAGTATTTT
TRBJ2-4 | TRBD2 | - | TRBV29-1 | CSGIGTSRRQYF | TGCAGCGGGATAGGGACTAGCCGAAGACAGTACTTC
TRBJ2-1 | TRBD2 | medium-sized | TRBV6-5 | CASSFAGTSFYNEQFF | TGTGCCAGCAGTTTTGCCGGGACTAGCTTCTACAATGAGCAGTTCTTC
TRBJ1-1 | - | - | TRBV27 | CASTRIASGNTEAFF | TGTGCCAGCACCCGAATCGCGTCAGGGAACACTGAAGCTTTCTTT
TRBJ2-5 | TRBD2 | - | TRBV2 | CASTPPWGGQETQYF | TGTGCCAGCACCCCCCCCTGGGGGGGGCAAGAGACCCAGTACTTC
TRBJ1-2 | - | - | TRBV7-2 | CASSLQGGSYGYTF | TGTGCCAGCAGCTTACAAGGCGGCAGCTATGGCTACACCTTC
TRBJ2-7 | TRBD1 | once | TRBV5-1 | CASSPDRALYEQYF | TGCGCCAGCAGCCCGGACAGGGCACTCTACGAGCAGTACTTC
TRBJ1-3 | - | - | TRBV15 | CATSREAFSGNTIYF | TGTGCCACCAGCAGAGAAGCGTTCTCTGGAAACACCATATATTTT
TRBJ2-3 | TRBD2 | - | TRBV5-4 | CASSPGSSGKGGTQYF | TGTGCCAGCAGCCCGGGGTCTAGCGGGAAGGGGGGTACGCAGTATTTT
TRBJ2-7 | TRBD2 | once | TRBV19 | CATKAGGRYEQYF | TGTGCCACCAAAGCGGGAGGGAGGTACGAGCAGTACTTC
TRBJ1-2 | - | - | TRBV16 | CASSQLGSGDDGYTF | TGTGCCAGCAGCCAATTAGGTTCAGGGGATGATGGCTACACCTTC
TRBJ1-2 | TRBD1 | - | TRBV5-4 | CASSQPGQKTGGYTF | TGTGCCAGCAGCCAACCGGGACAGAAAACCGGTGGCTACACCTTC
TRBJ2-3 | TRBD1 | - | TRBV11-3 | CASSLGGQEADTQYF | TGTGCCAGCAGCTTAGGAGGACAGGAGGCAGATACGCAGTATTTT
TRBJ2-1 | TRBD2 | - | TRBV19 | CASSMGLVDNEQFF | TGTGCCAGTAGTATGGGACTAGTTGACAATGAGCAGTTCTTC
TRBJ1-4 | - | - | TRBV4-1 | CASSHLGIYEKLFF | TGCGCCAGCAGCCATCTCGGTATATATGAAAAACTGTTTTTT
TRBJ2-3 | TRBD2 | - | TRBV28 | CASSLRLAGDTQYF | TGTGCCAGCAGTTTACGGCTAGCGGGAGATACGCAGTATTTT
TRBJ1-2 | TRBD1 | few | TRBV6-5 | CASSRQGRDGYTF | TGTGCCAGCAGTCGACAGGGAAGGGATGGCTACACCTTC
TRBJ2-5 | - | - | TRBV5-4 | CASSPGSGELGWGTQYF | TGTGCCAGCAGCCCAGGATCGGGGGAGTTGGGATGGGGGACCCAGTACTTC
TRBJ1-5 | TRBD1 | - | TRBV10-1 | CASSEAPGTGGRGNQPQHF | TGCGCCAGCAGCGAGGCTCCCGGGACAGGGGGCCGGGGCAATCAGCCCCAGCATTTT
TRBJ2-3 | TRBD2 | - | TRBV9 | CASQAGGGTDTQYF | TGTGCCAGCCAAGCGGGAGGGGGTACAGATACGCAGTATTTT
TRBJ2-3 | - | once | TRBV4-2 | CASSQDLFRGAWGDTQYF | TGTGCCAGCAGCCAAGATTTGTTTCGGGGGGCATGGGGCGATACGCAGTATTTT
TRBJ2-7 | TRBD1 | - | TRBV6-6 | CASRGTGSEQYF | TGTGCCAGCAGAGGGACAGGGTCCGAGCAGTACTTC
TRBJ1-1 | - | - | TRBV6-5 | CASSYERGTEAFF | TGTGCCAGCAGCTACGAAAGGGGCACTGAAGCTTTCTTT
TRBJ1-6 | - | - | TRBV28 | CASRRSGQYNSPLHF | TGTGCCAGCAGACGCAGCGGACAGTATAATTCACCCCTCCACTTT
TRBJ2-7 | TRBD1 | - | TRBV18 | CASSPPGTGPYEQYF | TGTGCCAGCTCACCACCCGGGACAGGGCCCTACGAGCAGTACTTC